This T cell receptor (beta chain) was observed in a study of graft-versus-host responses after intestinal transplantation. The protocol was immunoSEQ multiplex PCR, while the TCRdb copy is restricted to in-frame clones and leaves out a portion. The table includes approximately 130,000 clones, more than 90% detected once. CDR3 size: 13 residues. Trimming removed 2 bases at V and 5 bases at J, with 7 bases between. Germline V gene data show CDR1 as KGHSH and CDR2 as LQKENI. For this clone: The antigen remains unidentified.

V usage is TRBV18 and J usage is TRBJ1-5, with D possibly being TRBD1 (5 bases). The TCR sequence derives from a human donor who received an intestinal transplant. The sample in question was unstimulated CD4+ T cells sorted from spleen or lymph node cells, obtained before intestinal transplant. As DNA, the CDR3 is TGTGCCAGCTCACCAGTACAGGATCAGCCCCAGCATTTT. It yields the protein CASSPVQDQPQHF.